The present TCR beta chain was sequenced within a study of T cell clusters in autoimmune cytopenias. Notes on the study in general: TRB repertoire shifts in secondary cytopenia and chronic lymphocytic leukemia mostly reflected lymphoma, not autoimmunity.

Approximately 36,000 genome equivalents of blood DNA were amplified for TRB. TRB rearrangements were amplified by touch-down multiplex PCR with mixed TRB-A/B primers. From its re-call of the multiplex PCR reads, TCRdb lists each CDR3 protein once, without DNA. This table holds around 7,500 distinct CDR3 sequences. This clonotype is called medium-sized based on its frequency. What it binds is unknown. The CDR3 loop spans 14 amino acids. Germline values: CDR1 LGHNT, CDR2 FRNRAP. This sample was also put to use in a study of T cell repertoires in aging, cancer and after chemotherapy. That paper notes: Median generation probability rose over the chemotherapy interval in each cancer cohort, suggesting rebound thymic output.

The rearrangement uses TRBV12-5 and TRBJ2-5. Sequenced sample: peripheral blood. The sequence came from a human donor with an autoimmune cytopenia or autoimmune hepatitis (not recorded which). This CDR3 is CASGLSTLGETQYF.